The 23 T cell receptor beta chains in this list originate from one sample, sequenced in a study of cytomegalovirus exposure and HLA in healthy donors. 60 Vbeta and 13 Jbeta primers were used in PCR. The repertoire was sequenced with immunoSEQ multiplex PCR; TCRdb's copy has only in-frame clones and lacks some. The profile shows 100,000 to 150,000 clones, around 79% of them singletons. The sequencing sample was made of PBMCs. The receptors here all came from a woman in her 40s in good health and CMV-seronegative.

The chain uses TRBV5-8 and TRBJ2-4; maybe TRBD2 (5 bases). The CDR3 loop spans 14 amino acids. The germline V gene has CDR1 SGHTS and CDR2 YDEGEE. V dropped 0 bases and J dropped 2 bases, with 6 bases sitting between them. CDR3 nucleotide sequence: TGTGCCAGCAGCTTGGGAGGGACCAAAAACATTCAGTACTTC. It encodes CASSLGGTKNIQYF.

J is TRBJ1-4 and V is TRBV19, with D possibly being TRBD1 (5 bases). The CDR3 contains 14 residues. V lost 7 bases and J 4 bases, leaving 13 bases between the germline ends. Germline V gene lookup returns CDR1 LNHDA and CDR2 SQIVND (reference sequence). In nucleotides, the CDR3 is TGTGCCAGTAATCTCCAGGGTCTTAATGAAAAACTGTTTTTT. Amino acids: CASNLQGLNEKLFF.

The V gene is TRBV9, the J gene TRBJ2-5, with 7 positions matching TRBD2. CDR3 length: 16 amino acids. Germline CDR1 is SGDLS and CDR2 is YYNGEE. The junction had 7 bases not matched to a gene; V was cut back by 0 bases and J by 2 bases. CDR3 residues: CASSVGVASGQETQYF. The CDR3 nucleotides are TGTGCCAGCAGCGTAGGCGTGGCTAGCGGACAAGAGACCCAGTACTTC.

The V gene is TRBV5-5, the J gene TRBJ2-3; maybe TRBD2 (7 bases). The germline gives CDR1 SGHKS, CDR2 YYEKEE (reference sequence). The ends were cut back, 0 bases at V and 2 bases at J, with 16 bases in the middle. The CDR3 contains 17 residues. CDR3 in DNA: TGTGCCAGCAGCTTGGTAGGGGGACTACCCCTCACAGATACGCAGTATTTT. This encodes CASSLVGGLPLTDTQYF.

The V call is TRBV2, the J call TRBJ1-5; D may be TRBD1 (6 bases). From germline, CDR1 is SNHLY and CDR2 FYNNEI. Trimming stripped 8 bases from V and 0 bases from J, with 26 bases between. This CDR3 is 19 amino acids long. The CDR3 sequence: CASSLPGQPFHYSNQPQHF. The CDR3 nucleotides are TGTGCCAGCTCCCTCCCCGGACAGCCGTTTCATTATAGCAATCAGCCCCAGCATTTT.

CDR3 loop: CASSPTNSMRDRGAGFNQPQHF. CDR3 in DNA: TGTGCCAGTAGCCCTACCAACAGTATGAGGGACAGGGGCGCGGGGTTCAATCAGCCCCAGCATTTT. The chain recombines TRBV19 with TRBJ1-5, with TRBD1 matching 10 bases. The CDR3 contains 22 residues. V lost 6 bases and J lost 3; bases outside the gene matches: 26. CDR1 is LNHDA, CDR2 SQIVND, per germline (reference sequence).

V is TRBV5-5 and J is TRBJ2-5, with no clear D. CDR3 length: 14 amino acids. V lost 0 bases and J 1 base, leaving 7 bases between the germline ends. Germline V gives CDR1 SGHKS, CDR2 YYEKEE (reference sequence). CDR3 coding DNA: TGTGCCAGCAGCTTGGGTCCGGGCCAAGAGACCCAGTACTTC. Its protein is CASSLGPGQETQYF.

CDR3 coding DNA: TGTGCCAGCAGCTTGGTTGGACAGCCAGGCTCTGGCTACACCTTC. Amino acids: CASSLVGQPGSGYTF. The chain recombines TRBV5-6 with TRBJ1-2, with D possibly being TRBD1 (6 bases). The V end was cut by 0 bases, the J end by 7 bases, with 16 bases between. The germline V gene has CDR1 SGHDT and CDR2 YYEEEE. This CDR3 spans 15 amino acids.

CDR3 sequence (DNA): TGTGCCAGCAGCATACAGGGCACTAGCACAGATACGCAGTATTTT. It specifies CASSIQGTSTDTQYF. The chain links TRBV2 to TRBJ2-3; D might be TRBD1 (6 bases). V lost 6 bases and J 0 bases, leaving 13 bases between the germline ends. There are 15 residues in the CDR3. The germline V gene has CDR1 SNHLY and CDR2 FYNNEI.

V usage is TRBV11-2 and J usage is TRBJ2-3, with 10 positions matching TRBD2. Germline V gene sequence: CDR1 SGHAT, CDR2 FQNNGV. The length of the CDR3 is 14 residues. J was trimmed by 5 bases and V by 5 bases; bases with no gene match: 4. The CDR3 bases are TGTGCCAGCAGCATCAGCGGGGGGGGAGATACGCAGTATTTT. Its translation is CASSISGGGDTQYF.

This clone appeared once. The rearrangement links TRBV9 to TRBJ2-5; TRBD1 matches 10 bases. Unmatched junction bases numbered 3, after V lost 3 bases and J lost 4 bases. Germline values: CDR1 SGDLS, CDR2 YYNGEE. The CDR3 loop spans 14 amino acids. The CDR3 is CASSADRGRETQYF. For the CDR3, the DNA is TGTGCCAGCAGCGCGGACAGGGGGAGAGAGACCCAGTACTTC.

The chain employs TRBV27 and TRBJ2-7; a possible D gene is TRBD2 (5 bases). Germline V CDR1 and CDR2: MNHEY, SMNVEV (reference sequence). The CDR3 totals 13 residues. V was clipped by 3 bases and J by 7 bases, with 13 bases between them. The CDR3 reads CASSLGRLGEQYF. Here the CDR3 DNA reads TGTGCCAGCAGTTTGGGGAGACTGGGGGAGCAGTACTTC.

J is TRBJ1-6 and V is TRBV19; D perhaps matches TRBD1 (6 bases). CDR1 and CDR2 from the germline V gene are LNHDA and SQIVND (reference sequence). The CDR3 consists of 15 residues. Trimming removed 7 bases from V and 7 bases from J, with 17 bases in between. The CDR3 DNA reads as TGTGCCAGTACTACCGGACAGTTCTTGAATTCACCCCTCCACTTT. It specifies CASTTGQFLNSPLHF.

The chain employs TRBV19 and TRBJ1-5; no clear D gene. V was cut by 5 bases and J by 2 bases, with 7 bases left in between. The CDR3 totals 13 residues. CDR1 and CDR2 (germline): LNHDA, SQIVND (reference sequence). DNA for the CDR3: TGTGCCAGTAGTGAGCGGGGCAATCAGCCCCAGCATTTT. This codes for CASSERGNQPQHF.

The chain employs TRBV7-3 and TRBJ2-3; 15 nucleotides match TRBD2. Germline V gene data show CDR1 as SGHTA and CDR2 as FQGTGA. The CDR3 is made up of 18 amino acids. The junction had 6 bases not matched to a gene; V was cut back by 4 bases and J by 1 base. DNA for the CDR3: TGTGCCAGCAGCTCGGGACTAGCGGGGGGAGGCGGCACAGATACGCAGTATTTT. Protein product: CASSSGLAGGGGTDTQYF.

The chain employs TRBV7-2 and TRBJ1-2; D remains unclear. The germline CDR1 and CDR2 sequences are SGHTA and FQGNSA. This CDR3 has 15 amino acids. V was pared by 1 base and J by 2 bases, with 11 bases between. The CDR3 reads CASSLGQVSNYGYTF. The CDR3 nucleotides read TGTGCCAGCAGCTTAGGCCAGGTTTCCAACTATGGCTACACCTTC.

The chain joins TRBV14 to TRBJ2-7, with D maybe TRBD2 (6 bases). The CDR3 has 16 residues. V lost 1 base and J lost 2, with 15 bases in between. The germline V gene has CDR1 SGHDN and CDR2 FVKESK. The CDR3 loop is CASSQGYGRSPYEQYF. CDR3 bases: TGTGCCAGCAGCCAAGGGTACGGGAGAAGCCCCTACGAGCAGTACTTC.

The chain carries TRBV18 and TRBJ2-7; maybe TRBD1 (5 bases). V was trimmed by 3 bases and J by 2 bases, leaving 11 bases between them. This CDR3 is 14 amino acids long. Germline assignment: CDR1 KGHSH and CDR2 LQKENI. CDR3 loop: CASSPLRGTYEQYF. The CDR3 bases are TGTGCCAGCTCACCGTTAAGGGGAACCTACGAGCAGTACTTC.

The rearrangement links TRBV4-2 to TRBJ2-1; TRBD2 agrees at 8 bases. The CDR3 sequence is 16 residues long. Germline V gene lookup returns CDR1 LGHNA and CDR2 YNFKEQ. The junction had 5 bases not matched to a gene; V was cut back by 1 base and J by 3 bases. CDR3 sequence (DNA): TGTGCCAGCAGCCAAGGTGGTAGCGGGGACTACAATGAGCAGTTCTTC. This translates into CASSQGGSGDYNEQFF.

This clone has just a few counts. The chain couples TRBV18 to TRBJ2-5; 14 bases are a match to TRBD2. Germline loops: CDR1 KGHSH, CDR2 LQKENI. The CDR3 spans 16 residues. The V and J ends lost 5 bases and 6 bases, in that order; junction bases with no gene match: 8. The CDR3 loop is CASSSRTSGGRQTQYF. The CDR3 DNA is TGTGCCAGCTCATCCCGGACTAGCGGGGGGAGGCAGACCCAGTACTTC.

The V gene is TRBV18, the J gene TRBJ2-5; weak D call: TRBD1 (6 bases). V gave up 3 bases and J gave up 5 bases, with 10 bases separating them. This CDR3 has 13 residues. Germline CDR1 and CDR2: KGHSH and LQKENI. The CDR3 region has the DNA TGTGCCAGCTCACCGGGGGCAGGGGAGACCCAGTACTTC. The encoded protein is CASSPGAGETQYF.

This chain links TRBV7-9 with TRBJ1-1, with TRBD1 as a possible D gene (6 bases). Germline V gene data show CDR1 as SEHNR and CDR2 as FQNEAQ (reference sequence). Between the trimmed V and J ends, which lost 5 bases and 5 bases, there was a span of 21 bases. This CDR3 comprises 16 residues. The CDR3 reads CASSLSGRGAGTEAFF. The CDR3 bases are TGTGCCAGCAGCCTTTCAGGACGGGGGGCCGGGACTGAAGCTTTCTTT.

V and J are TRBV4-1 and TRBJ2-5, with TRBD2 matching 10 bases. The DNA end is more similar to TRBJ2-7, so the J call may be wrong. The CDR3 consists of 15 residues. The V gene's germline CDR1 is MGHRA and CDR2 YSYEKL. This CDR3 is CASSQAGTSEYEQYF. As DNA, the CDR3 is TGCGCCAGCAGCCAAGCAGGGACTAGCGAATACGAGCAGTACTTC.